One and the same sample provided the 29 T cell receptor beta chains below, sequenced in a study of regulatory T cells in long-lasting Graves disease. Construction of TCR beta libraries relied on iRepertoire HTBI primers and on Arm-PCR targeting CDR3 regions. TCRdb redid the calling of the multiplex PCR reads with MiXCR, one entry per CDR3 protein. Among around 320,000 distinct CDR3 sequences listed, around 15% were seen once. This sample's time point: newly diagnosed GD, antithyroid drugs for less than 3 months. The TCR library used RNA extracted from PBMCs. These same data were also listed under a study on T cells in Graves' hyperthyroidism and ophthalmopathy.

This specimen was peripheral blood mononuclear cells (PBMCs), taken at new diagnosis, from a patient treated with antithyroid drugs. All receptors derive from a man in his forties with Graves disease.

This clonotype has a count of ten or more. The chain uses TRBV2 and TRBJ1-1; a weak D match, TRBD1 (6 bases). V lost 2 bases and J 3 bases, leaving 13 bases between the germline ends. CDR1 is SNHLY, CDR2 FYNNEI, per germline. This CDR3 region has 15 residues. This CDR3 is CASSEYARGYTEAFF. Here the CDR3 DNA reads TGTGCCAGCAGTGAATATGCGAGGGGGTACACTGAAGCTTTCTTT.

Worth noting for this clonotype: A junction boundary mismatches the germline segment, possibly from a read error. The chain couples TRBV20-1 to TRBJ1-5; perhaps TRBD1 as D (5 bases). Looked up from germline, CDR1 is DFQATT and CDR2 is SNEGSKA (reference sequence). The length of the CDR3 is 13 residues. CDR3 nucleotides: TGCGGTGCTAGAGGGGACGGCAATCAGCCCCAGCATTTT. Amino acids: CGARGDGNQPQHF.

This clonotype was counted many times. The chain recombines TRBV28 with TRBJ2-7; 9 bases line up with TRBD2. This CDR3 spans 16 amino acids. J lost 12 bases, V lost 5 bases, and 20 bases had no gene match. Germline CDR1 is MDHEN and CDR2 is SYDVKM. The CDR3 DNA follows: TGTGCCAGCAGTGACCCCCGGGCGGGGGGGACCCCAGAGTGGTACTTC. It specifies CASSDPRAGGTPEWYF.

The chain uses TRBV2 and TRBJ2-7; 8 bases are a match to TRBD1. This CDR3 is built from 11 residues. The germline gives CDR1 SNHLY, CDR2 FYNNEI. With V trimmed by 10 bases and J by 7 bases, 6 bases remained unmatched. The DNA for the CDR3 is TGTGCCACGCAGGGGGCGGGGGAGCAGTACTTC. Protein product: CATQGAGEQYF.

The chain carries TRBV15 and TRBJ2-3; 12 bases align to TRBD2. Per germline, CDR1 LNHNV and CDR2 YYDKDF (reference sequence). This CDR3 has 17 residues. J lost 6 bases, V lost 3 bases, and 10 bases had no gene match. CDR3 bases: TGTGCCACCAGCAGCGACCTAGCGGGGGGGTCACTGGATACGCAGTATTTT. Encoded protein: CATSSDLAGGSLDTQYF.

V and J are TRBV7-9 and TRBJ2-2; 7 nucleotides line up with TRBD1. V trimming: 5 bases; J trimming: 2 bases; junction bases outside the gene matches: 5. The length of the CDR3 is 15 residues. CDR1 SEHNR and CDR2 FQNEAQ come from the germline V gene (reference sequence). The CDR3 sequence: CASSRQGGNTGELFF. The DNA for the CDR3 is TGTGCCAGCAGCCGACAGGGTGGCAACACCGGGGAGCTGTTTTTT.

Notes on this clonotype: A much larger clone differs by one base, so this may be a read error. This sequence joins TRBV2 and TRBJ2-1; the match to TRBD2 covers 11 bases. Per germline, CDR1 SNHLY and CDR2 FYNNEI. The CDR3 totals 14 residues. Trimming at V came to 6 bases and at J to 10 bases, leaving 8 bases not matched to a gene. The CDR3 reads CASRPGTSGGEQFF. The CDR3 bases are TGTGCCAGCAGACCCGGGACTAGCGGCGGGGAGCAGTTCTTC.

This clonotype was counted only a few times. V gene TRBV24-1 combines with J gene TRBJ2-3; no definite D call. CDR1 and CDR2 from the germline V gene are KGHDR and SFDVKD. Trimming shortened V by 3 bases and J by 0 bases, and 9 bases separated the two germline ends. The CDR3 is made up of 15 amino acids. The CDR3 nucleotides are TGTGCCACCAGTGATACCGGTTGGAGCACAGATACGCAGTATTTT. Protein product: CATSDTGWSTDTQYF.

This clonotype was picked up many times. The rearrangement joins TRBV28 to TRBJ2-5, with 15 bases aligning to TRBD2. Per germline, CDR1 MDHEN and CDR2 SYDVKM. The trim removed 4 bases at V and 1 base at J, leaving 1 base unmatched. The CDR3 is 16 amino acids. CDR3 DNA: TGTGCCAGCAGTTGGGGACTAGCGGGGGGCCAAGAGACCCAGTACTTC. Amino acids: CASSWGLAGGQETQYF.

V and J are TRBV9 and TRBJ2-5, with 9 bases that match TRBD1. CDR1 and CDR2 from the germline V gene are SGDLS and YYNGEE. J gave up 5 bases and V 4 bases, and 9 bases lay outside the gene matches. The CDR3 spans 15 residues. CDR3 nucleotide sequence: TGTGCCAGCAGCCGTGGACAGGGGATGGTGGAGACCCAGTACTTC. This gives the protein CASSRGQGMVETQYF.

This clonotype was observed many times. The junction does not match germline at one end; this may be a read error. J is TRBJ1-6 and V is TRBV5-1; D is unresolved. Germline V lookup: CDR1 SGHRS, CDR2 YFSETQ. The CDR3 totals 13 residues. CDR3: CASSLFGNSPLHF. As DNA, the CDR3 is TGTGCCAGCAGCTTGTTCGGAAATTCACCCCTCCACTTT.

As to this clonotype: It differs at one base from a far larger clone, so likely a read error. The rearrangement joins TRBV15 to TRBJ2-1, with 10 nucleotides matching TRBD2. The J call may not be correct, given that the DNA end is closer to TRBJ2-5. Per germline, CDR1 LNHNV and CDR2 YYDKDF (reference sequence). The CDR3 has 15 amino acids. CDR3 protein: CAPSRGAGGPETQYF. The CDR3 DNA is TGTGCCCCCAGCAGAGGAGCGGGGGGGCCAGAGACCCAGTACTTC.

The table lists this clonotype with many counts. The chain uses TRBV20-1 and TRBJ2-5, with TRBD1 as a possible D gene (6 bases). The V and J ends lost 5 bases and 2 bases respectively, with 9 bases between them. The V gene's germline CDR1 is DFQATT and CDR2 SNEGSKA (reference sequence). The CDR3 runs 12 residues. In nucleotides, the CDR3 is TGCAGTGCTCAGGGGCGTCAAGAGACCCAGTACTTC. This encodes CSAQGRQETQYF.

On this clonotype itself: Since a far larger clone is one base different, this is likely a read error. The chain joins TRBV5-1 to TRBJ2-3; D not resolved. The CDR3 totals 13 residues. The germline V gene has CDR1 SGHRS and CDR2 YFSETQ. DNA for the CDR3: TGCGCCAGCAGCTTGAAGAATCCAGAGACCCAGCACTTC. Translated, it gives CASSLKNPETQHF.

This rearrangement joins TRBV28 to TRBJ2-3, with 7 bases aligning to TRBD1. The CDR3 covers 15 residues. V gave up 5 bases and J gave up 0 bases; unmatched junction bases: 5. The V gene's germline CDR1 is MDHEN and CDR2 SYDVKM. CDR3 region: CASSPPTGSTDTQYF. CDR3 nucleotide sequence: TGTGCCAGCAGTCCCCCGACAGGGAGCACAGATACGCAGTATTTT.

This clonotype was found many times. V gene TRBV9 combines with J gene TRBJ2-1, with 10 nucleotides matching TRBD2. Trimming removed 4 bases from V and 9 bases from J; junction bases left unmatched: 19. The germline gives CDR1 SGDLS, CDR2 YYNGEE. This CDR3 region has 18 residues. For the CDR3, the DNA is TGTGCCAGCAGCCCTTGGGGCGCCGTAGCGGGGGGTTTGCGTGAGCAGTTCTTC. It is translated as CASSPWGAVAGGLREQFF.

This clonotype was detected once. The DNA of the CDR3 is TGTGCCAGCAGTCCGACAGGGGAGAACACTGAAGCTTTCTTT. It specifies CASSPTGENTEAFF. The chain has TRBV6-4 and TRBJ1-1; 8 bases line up with TRBD1. CDR1 and CDR2 from the germline V gene are MRHNA and SNTAGT. With V trimmed by 5 bases and J by 1 base, 3 bases remained unmatched. The CDR3 consists of 14 residues.

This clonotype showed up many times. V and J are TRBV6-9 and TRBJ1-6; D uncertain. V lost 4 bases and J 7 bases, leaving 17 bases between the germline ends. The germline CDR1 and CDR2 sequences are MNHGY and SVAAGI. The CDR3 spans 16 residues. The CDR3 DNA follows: TGTGCCAGCAGTTTTCAGGCTGCTTCGGGAAATTCACCCCTCCACTTT. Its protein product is CASSFQAASGNSPLHF.

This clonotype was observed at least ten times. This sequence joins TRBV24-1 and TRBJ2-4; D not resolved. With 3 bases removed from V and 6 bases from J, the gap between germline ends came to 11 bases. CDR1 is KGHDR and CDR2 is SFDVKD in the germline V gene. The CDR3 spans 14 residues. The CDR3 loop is CATSDRQAVNIQYF. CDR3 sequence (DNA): TGTGCCACCAGTGATCGCCAGGCGGTAAACATTCAGTACTTC.

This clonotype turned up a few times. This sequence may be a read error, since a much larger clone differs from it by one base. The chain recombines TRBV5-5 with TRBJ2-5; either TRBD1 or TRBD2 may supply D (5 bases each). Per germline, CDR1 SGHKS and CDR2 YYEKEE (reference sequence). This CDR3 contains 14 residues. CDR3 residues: CAGSFVGPQETQYF. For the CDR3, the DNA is TGTGCCGGCAGCTTTGTGGGACCCCAAGAGACCCAGTACTTC.

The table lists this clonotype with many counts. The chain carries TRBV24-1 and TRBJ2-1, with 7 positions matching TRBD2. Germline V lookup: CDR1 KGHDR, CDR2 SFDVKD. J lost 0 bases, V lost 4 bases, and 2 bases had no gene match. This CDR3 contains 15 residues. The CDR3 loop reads CATSEAGISYNEQFF. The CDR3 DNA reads TGTGCCACCAGTGAAGCGGGGATCTCCTACAATGAGCAGTTCTTC.

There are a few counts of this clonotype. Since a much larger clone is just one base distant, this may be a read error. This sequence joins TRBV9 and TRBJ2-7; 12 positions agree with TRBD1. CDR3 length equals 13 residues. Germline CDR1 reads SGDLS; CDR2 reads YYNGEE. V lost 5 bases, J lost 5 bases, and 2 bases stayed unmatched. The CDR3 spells CASRGQGADEQYF. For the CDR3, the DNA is TGTGCCAGCAGGGGACAGGGGGCGGACGAGCAGTACTTC.

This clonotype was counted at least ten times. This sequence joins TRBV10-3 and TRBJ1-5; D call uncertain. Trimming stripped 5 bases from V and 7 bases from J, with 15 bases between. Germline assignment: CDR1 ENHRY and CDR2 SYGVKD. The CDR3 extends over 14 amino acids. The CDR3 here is CAISRDLPQQPQHF. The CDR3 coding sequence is TGTGCCATCAGTCGTGACCTTCCCCAGCAGCCCCAGCATTTT.

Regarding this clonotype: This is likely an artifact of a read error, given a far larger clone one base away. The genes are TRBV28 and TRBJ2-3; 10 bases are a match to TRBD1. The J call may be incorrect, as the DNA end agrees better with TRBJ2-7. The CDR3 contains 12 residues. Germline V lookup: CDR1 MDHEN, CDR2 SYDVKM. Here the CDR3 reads CASWDRGREQYF. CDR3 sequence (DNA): TGTGCCAGCTGGGACAGGGGACGCGAGCAGTACTTC.

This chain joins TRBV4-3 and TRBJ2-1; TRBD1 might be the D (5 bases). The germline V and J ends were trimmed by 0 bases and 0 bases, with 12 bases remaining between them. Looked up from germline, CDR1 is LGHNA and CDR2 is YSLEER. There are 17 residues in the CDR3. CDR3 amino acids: CASSQDPQVSSYNEQFF. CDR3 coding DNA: TGCGCCAGCAGCCAAGATCCACAGGTGAGCTCCTACAATGAGCAGTTCTTC.

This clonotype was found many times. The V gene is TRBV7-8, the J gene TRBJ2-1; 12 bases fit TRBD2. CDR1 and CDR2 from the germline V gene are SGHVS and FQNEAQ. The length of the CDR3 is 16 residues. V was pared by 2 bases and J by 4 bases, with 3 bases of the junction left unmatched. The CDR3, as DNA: TGTGCCAGCAGCTTACTAGCGGGGGGGCCTTACAATGAGCAGTTCTTC. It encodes CASSLLAGGPYNEQFF. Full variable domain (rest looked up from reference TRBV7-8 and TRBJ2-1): GAGVSQSPRYKVAKRGQDVALRCDPISGHVSLFWYQQALGQGPEFLTYFQNEAQLDKSGLPSDRFFAERPEGSVSTLKIQRTQQEDSAVYLCASSLLAGGPYNEQFFGPGTRLTVL.

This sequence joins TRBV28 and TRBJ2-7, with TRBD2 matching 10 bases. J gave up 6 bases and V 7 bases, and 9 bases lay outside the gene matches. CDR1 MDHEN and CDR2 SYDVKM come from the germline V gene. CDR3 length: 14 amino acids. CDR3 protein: CASNQRGGFREQYF. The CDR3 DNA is TGTGCCAGCAACCAGCGGGGGGGCTTTCGCGAGCAGTACTTC.

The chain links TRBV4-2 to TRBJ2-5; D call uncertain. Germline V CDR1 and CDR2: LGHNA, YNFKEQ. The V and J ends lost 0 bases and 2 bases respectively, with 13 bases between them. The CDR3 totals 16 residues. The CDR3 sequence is CASSQDLVRIQETQYF. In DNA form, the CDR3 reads TGTGCCAGCAGCCAAGATCTAGTCCGGATACAAGAGACCCAGTACTTC.

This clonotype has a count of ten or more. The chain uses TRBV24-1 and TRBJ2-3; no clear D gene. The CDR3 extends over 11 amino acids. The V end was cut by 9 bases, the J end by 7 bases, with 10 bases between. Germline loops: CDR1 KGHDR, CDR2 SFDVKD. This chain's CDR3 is CATEREHTQYF. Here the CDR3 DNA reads TGTGCCACCGAAAGGGAACATACGCAGTATTTT.